Listed below are T cell receptor beta chains from one sample, sequenced in a study of blood T cell repertoires in COVID-19. Using immunoSEQ multiplex PCR, the repertoire was profiled, and TCRdb retains in-frame clones only, with some absent. The sample lists 180,000 or so clones; around 85% were seen once. The sample consisted of peripheral blood. These receptor sequences come from a man in his fifties who had recovered from COVID-19. Both conserved end residues are part of each CDR3. The D gene is left open where the match is weak. Size is omitted from some rows. Given values are once, few, many or a class for expanded clones.

NA	TRBV7-8	TRBJ2-5	NA	12	CASSHTEETQYF	TGTGCCAGCAGTCATACGGAGGAGACCCAGTACTTC
TRBD1	TRBV25-1	TRBJ1-4	NA	16	CASSVRRGRVNEKLFF	TGTGCCAGCAGTGTGCGCAGGGGGCGGGTTAATGAAAAACTGTTTTTT
TRBD2	TRBV28	TRBJ2-7	once	14	CASSQLAGVFEQYF	TGTGCCAGCAGCCAACTAGCGGGAGTTTTCGAGCAGTACTTC
TRBD2	TRBV6-6	TRBJ2-1	once	15	CASSYFRLAGGEQFF	TGTGCCAGCAGTTACTTTAGACTAGCGGGAGGAGAGCAGTTCTTC
TRBD1	TRBV3-1/TRBV3-2	TRBJ2-2	few	14	CASRRTGNTGELFF	TGTGCCAGCAGGAGGACAGGGAACACCGGGGAGCTGTTTTTT
TRBD2	TRBV11-3	TRBJ2-2	NA	15	CASSRPGGSPGELFF	TGTGCCAGCAGCCGCCCGGGCGGGAGCCCCGGGGAGCTGTTTTTT
NA	TRBV12-1	TRBJ1-1	once	14	CASSPYRDRDEAFF	TGTGCCAGCAGCCCGTACCGGGACAGGGATGAAGCTTTCTTT
NA	TRBV10-2	TRBJ2-7	NA	15	CASSEQYRLKYEQYF	TGCGCCAGCAGTGAGCAATATCGGTTGAAGTACGAGCAGTACTTC
TRBD2	TRBV5-1	TRBJ2-7	NA	14	CASSGTSTSYEQYF	TGCGCCAGCAGCGGGACTAGTACTTCCTACGAGCAGTACTTC
TRBD2	TRBV9	TRBJ2-3	NA	15	CASSVVVAGADTQYF	TGTGCCAGCAGCGTAGTGGTAGCGGGAGCCGATACGCAGTATTTT
NA	TRBV10-2	TRBJ2-4	NA	11	CAVDRLNIQYF	TGCGCCGTCGACCGACTAAACATTCAGTACTTC
NA	TRBV20-1	TRBJ1-4	NA	14	CSASRGYANEKLFF	TGCAGTGCTAGTAGGGGTTACGCTAATGAAAAACTGTTTTTT
NA	TRBV19	TRBJ2-1	NA	13	CASSEWREDEQFF	TGTGCCAGCTCAGAGTGGAGGGAGGATGAGCAGTTCTTC
TRBD1	TRBV5-1	TRBJ1-2	NA	14	CASSMGQGHYGYTF	TGCGCCAGCAGCATGGGACAGGGGCACTATGGCTACACCTTC
TRBD1	TRBV7-9	TRBJ2-5	NA	15	CASTIGQGGRETQYF	TGTGCCAGCACCATCGGACAGGGGGGAAGAGAGACCCAGTACTTC
NA	TRBV28	TRBJ1-2	NA	13	CASTQRGLYGYTF	TGTGCCAGCACCCAAAGAGGGCTTTATGGCTACACCTTC
NA	TRBV6-5	TRBJ2-4	NA	14	CASSYGRAKNIQYF	TGTGCCAGCAGTTACGGGAGGGCCAAAAACATTCAGTACTTC
TRBD2	TRBV2	TRBJ2-5	NA	15	CASGKREPSQGTQYF	TGTGCCAGCGGGAAGCGGGAGCCTTCACAGGGGACCCAGTACTTC
NA	TRBV18	TRBJ2-1	NA	16	CASSPRSRGYYNEQFF	TGTGCCAGCTCACCACGAAGTAGGGGGTACTACAATGAGCAGTTCTTC
TRBD1	TRBV5-4	TRBJ2-7	NA	14	CASSQPTGNYEQYF	TGTGCCAGCAGCCAGCCGACAGGGAATTACGAGCAGTACTTC
NA	TRBV30	TRBJ2-3	once	14	CAWGTGTITDTQYF	TGTGCCTGGGGGACCGGGACAATCACAGATACGCAGTATTTT
NA	TRBV10-3	TRBJ1-4	once	15	CAISGRDDSYGELFF	TGTGCCATCAGTGGGCGAGACGACTCATACGGAGAACTGTTTTTT
TRBD2	TRBV7-2	TRBJ2-7	NA	16	CASSSLSGMISYEQYF	TGTGCCAGCAGCTCCCTAAGCGGGATGATCTCCTACGAGCAGTACTTC
NA	TRBV11-3	TRBJ2-1	NA	16	CASSLDSGNSYNEQFF	TGTGCCAGCAGCTTAGATAGCGGAAACTCCTACAATGAGCAGTTCTTC
TRBD2	TRBV5-1	TRBJ2-5	NA	17	CASRQTSGSPTQETQYF	TGCGCCAGCAGGCAAACTAGCGGGAGCCCCACCCAAGAGACCCAGTACTTC
TRBD2	TRBV29-1	TRBJ2-7	NA	12	CSVAGTTYEQYF	TGCAGCGTTGCAGGGACTACCTACGAGCAGTACTTC
TRBD1	TRBV28	TRBJ1-2	NA	12	CASNGQGGGYTF	TGTGCCAGCAATGGACAGGGGGGCGGCTACACCTTC
NA	TRBV11-3	TRBJ2-2	NA	14	CASSPRAYTGELFF	TGTGCCAGCAGCCCTCGCGCTTACACCGGGGAGCTGTTTTTT
NA	TRBV20-1	TRBJ1-5	once	13	CSASMGSREPQHF	TGCAGTGCTAGTATGGGTTCCCGGGAACCCCAGCATTTT
NA	TRBV18	TRBJ2-7	NA	13	CASSPPDYDEQYF	TGTGCCAGCTCACCACCCGACTACGACGAGCAGTACTTC
TRBD1	TRBV30	TRBJ1-5	NA	15	CAWTPGTGGYQPQHF	TGTGCCTGGACCCCCGGGACAGGGGGTTATCAGCCCCAGCATTTT
NA	TRBV6-1	TRBJ2-2	few	17	CASSEQPGLRTTGELFF	TGTGCCAGCAGTGAGCAACCGGGACTCCGGACCACCGGGGAGCTGTTTTTT
NA	TRBV25-1	TRBJ2-5	NA	14	CASNPRGKQETQYF	TGTGCCAGCAACCCCAGGGGTAAACAAGAGACCCAGTACTTC
TRBD2	TRBV6-5	TRBJ2-7	NA	14	CASSYLAGVGEQYF	TGTGCCAGCAGTTACCTAGCGGGAGTGGGTGAGCAGTACTTC
TRBD2	TRBV19	TRBJ2-1	NA	18	CATSNPDSSGRPYNEQFF	TGTGCCACCTCCAATCCGGATTCTAGCGGGAGGCCCTACAATGAGCAGTTCTTC
TRBD2	TRBV30	TRBJ2-1	NA	14	CAWSGGTSLNEQFF	TGTGCCTGGAGTGGGGGGACTAGCCTCAATGAGCAGTTCTTC
NA	TRBV18	TRBJ1-5	few	15	CASSPTGGFHQPQHF	TGTGCCAGCTCACCGACCGGAGGGTTTCATCAGCCCCAGCATTTT
TRBD2	TRBV5-6	TRBJ2-3	NA	17	CASLRAGGPDETDTQYF	TGTGCCAGTTTAAGAGCGGGAGGGCCTGATGAAACAGATACGCAGTATTTT
NA	TRBV7-2	TRBJ2-3	NA	15	CASSLVTSSTDTQYF	TGTGCCAGCAGCTTAGTTACTAGTAGCACAGATACGCAGTATTTT
NA	TRBV2	TRBJ2-3	NA	17	CASSYPRGVKITDTQYF	TGTGCCAGCAGTTACCCGCGGGGAGTTAAAATCACAGATACGCAGTATTTT
NA	TRBV6-5	TRBJ2-3	few	15	CASREGNFDTDTQYF	TGTGCCAGCAGGGAGGGGAACTTCGACACAGATACGCAGTATTTT
TRBD2	TRBV27	TRBJ2-1	NA	19	CASRPPSFTIAGGRNEQFF	TGTGCCAGCAGACCTCCTTCCTTTACAATAGCGGGAGGGCGCAATGAGCAGTTCTTC
TRBD1	TRBV27	TRBJ1-2	NA	18	CASGFQTGTGGLLYGYTF	TGTGCCAGCGGATTTCAGACCGGGACAGGGGGCCTCCTCTATGGCTACACCTTC
TRBD2	TRBV11-2	TRBJ2-3	NA	14	CASSLLGGTDTQYF	TGTGCCAGCAGCCTTCTCGGGGGGACAGATACGCAGTATTTT
TRBD1	TRBV4-2	TRBJ1-3	NA	15	CASSPGTDTGNTIYF	TGTGCCAGCAGCCCGGGGACAGATACTGGAAACACCATATATTTT
TRBD2	TRBV11-2	TRBJ2-7	NA	16	CASSLDPPTSGYEQYF	TGTGCCAGCAGCTTAGATCCCCCAACTAGCGGGTACGAGCAGTACTTC
NA	TRBV27	TRBJ2-7	NA	15	CASSLLGRGTYEQYF	TGTGCCAGCAGTTTACTAGGACGGGGGACCTACGAGCAGTACTTC
NA	TRBV19	TRBJ1-1	NA	18	CASSIRGYGRGAGTEAFF	TGTGCCAGTAGTATACGAGGGTACGGGCGGGGGGCTGGCACTGAAGCTTTCTTT
NA	TRBV7-9	TRBJ1-4	NA	14	CASNSDRPKEKLFF	TGTGCCAGCAACTCAGACAGGCCGAAAGAAAAACTGTTTTTT
TRBD1	TRBV7-2	TRBJ1-2	NA	15	CASSLPGTGGWGYTF	TGTGCCAGCAGCTTACCCGGGACAGGGGGTTGGGGCTACACCTTC
NA	TRBV2	TRBJ1-2	NA	12	CASSWGDYGYTF	TGTGCCAGCAGTTGGGGGGACTATGGCTACACCTTC
NA	TRBV7-9	TRBJ1-5	NA	14	CASSLDIFNQPQHF	TGTGCCAGCAGCCTAGACATATTCAATCAGCCCCAGCATTTT
NA	TRBV2	TRBJ2-5	NA	15	CASSELAATQETQYF	TGTGCCAGCAGTGAATTAGCAGCCACTCAAGAGACCCAGTACTTC
NA	TRBV6-5	TRBJ1-4	once	15	CASRVTANGAEKLFF	TGTGCCAGCAGGGTTACGGCTAATGGGGCCGAAAAACTGTTTTTT
TRBD2	TRBV5-1	TRBJ2-1	few	16	CASSLELAGVYNEQFF	TGCGCCAGCAGCTTGGAGCTAGCGGGAGTCTACAATGAGCAGTTCTTC
NA	TRBV6-1	TRBJ1-1	NA	12	CASSEAGRVAFF	TGTGCCAGCAGTGAGGCAGGGAGGGTAGCTTTCTTT
NA	TRBV19	TRBJ2-3	NA	15	CASSMGARLEDTQYF	TGTGCCAGTAGTATGGGGGCCAGGTTAGAAGATACGCAGTATTTT
TRBD2	TRBV5-1	TRBJ2-3	NA	18	CASRKDSLTSGGTDTQYF	TGCGCCAGCAGAAAGGACAGCCTGACTAGCGGGGGCACAGATACGCAGTATTTT
TRBD2	TRBV19	TRBJ2-1	NA	16	CASSAGLDTSYNEQFF	TGTGCCAGTAGTGCAGGACTAGATACGTCCTACAATGAGCAGTTCTTC
TRBD2	TRBV2	TRBJ2-1	NA	16	CAIKGGTSGIFGEQFF	TGTGCCATCAAAGGGGGGACTAGCGGGATATTTGGTGAGCAGTTCTTC